These 25 T cell receptor beta chains share one sample of origin, sequenced in a study of T cell therapy after organ transplantation (dated by TCRdb to about 2019). These receptors are not linked to any known antigen. Sample time point, as interpreted from the label and publication: 20-29 weeks after completion of therapy. The library was built by means of the immunoSEQ multiplex PCR assay. TCRdb's version of the immuneACCESS table is confined to in-frame rearrangements and falls short of the full clone set. An unresolved V gene accounts for under half of the shortfall where checked; the remainder is of unknown origin. The sample table lists 20,000 to 25,000 clones, 84% of them with a count of one. The ten most abundant clones make up under 45% of the sample. This material consisted of CD8+ T cells from blood, taken after autologous CMV-specific T cell therapy. All receptors come from a human patient who had received a solid organ transplant and had CMV disease. The graft donor may be the source of some T cells after a transplant.

This clone was seen a handful of times. The gene calls are TRBV28 and TRBJ2-5; 10 nucleotides line up with TRBD2. CDR1 and CDR2 (germline): MDHEN, SYDVKM. The CDR3 is 20 residues long. V lost 4 bases to trimming and J lost 5 bases; unmatched junction nucleotides: 22. In DNA form, the CDR3 reads TGTGCCAGCAGTTCCTGGGGGCATCTCTTTGCTAGCGGGAGTCGGGAGACCCAGTACTTC. Encoded protein: CASSSWGHLFASGSRETQYF.

The table lists this clone with a count of one. V and J are TRBV28 and TRBJ1-5; 9 bases agree with TRBD1. Losses at the gene ends were 5 bases for V and 8 bases for J; bases not matched to a gene: 10. This CDR3 is 15 amino acids long. Germline V CDR1 and CDR2: MDHEN, SYDVKM. This CDR3 is CASSRTGGGIEPQHF. In DNA, the CDR3 is TGTGCCAGCAGTCGTACAGGGGGCGGGATTGAGCCCCAGCATTTT.

There are a few counts of this clone. The chain combines TRBV15 with TRBJ2-7; possible D gene TRBD1, 5 bases. CDR1 is LNHNV and CDR2 is YYDKDF in the germline V gene (reference sequence). Between the trimmed V and J ends, which lost 0 bases and 2 bases, there was a span of 8 bases. The CDR3 runs 14 residues. The chain's CDR3 is CATSRDSGPYEQYF. In nucleotides, the CDR3 is TGTGCCACCAGCAGAGATTCAGGGCCCTACGAGCAGTACTTC.

This chain connects TRBV29-1 to TRBJ1-2; weak D call: TRBD1 (6 bases). The germline V gene encodes CDR1 SQVTM and CDR2 ANQGSEA. Trimming removed 6 bases at V and 4 bases at J, with 12 bases between. The CDR3 spans 12 residues. The CDR3 loop reads CSVGSGAYGYTF. CDR3 in DNA: TGCAGCGTCGGTTCAGGGGCCTATGGCTACACCTTC. Full variable domain (remainder filled in from reference TRBV29-1 and TRBJ1-2): SAVISQKPSRDICQRGTSLTIQCQVDSQVTMMFWYRQQPGQSLTLIATANQGSEATYESGFVIDKFPISRPNLTFSTLTVSNMSPEDSSIYLCSVGSGAYGYTFGSGTRLTVV.

V usage is TRBV6-5 and J usage is TRBJ2-1; D remains unclear. V was trimmed by 2 bases and J by 15 bases, leaving 8 bases between them. From germline, CDR1 is MNHEY and CDR2 SVGAGI. CDR3 length: 10 residues. The CDR3 here is CASSYVDLFF. CDR3 in DNA: TGTGCCAGCAGTTACGTAGATCTGTTCTTC.

This clone has a handful of counts. The genes are TRBV21-1 and TRBJ1-5; TRBD1, the D gene given by the table, was not confirmed from the DNA. TRBV21-1 is given as a pseudogene. The CDR3 consists of 16 residues. CDR3: CASPRGQPDSNQPQHF. The CDR3 DNA reads as TGTGCCAGCCCTCGTGGACAGCCAGATAGCAATCAGCCCCAGCATTTT.

The genes are TRBV27 and TRBJ2-3; D is uncertain. The ends were cut back, 2 bases at V and 2 bases at J, with 5 bases in the middle. Germline V lookup: CDR1 MNHEY, CDR2 SMNVEV (reference sequence). The length of the CDR3 is 13 residues. The CDR3 coding sequence is TGTGCCAGCAGTTTAGCAGTCACAGATACGCAGTATTTT. It is translated as CASSLAVTDTQYF.

The rearrangement uses TRBV7-9 and TRBJ2-7, with D hard to call. V was cut by 1 base and J by 3 bases, with 1 base left in between. Germline CDR1 and CDR2: SEHNR and FQNEAQ (reference sequence). The CDR3 spans 11 residues. CDR3 in amino acids: CASSLDYEQYF. CDR3 coding DNA: TGTGCCAGCAGCTTAGACTACGAGCAGTACTTC.

The V call is TRBV4-3, the J call TRBJ2-5, with TRBD1 matching over 10 bases. The J call may not be correct, given that the DNA end is closer to TRBJ2-7. The germline gives CDR1 LGHNA, CDR2 YSLEER. CDR3 length equals 16 residues. The CDR3 loop reads CASSQDWGDRGIEQYF. The CDR3, as DNA: TGCGCCAGCAGCCAAGATTGGGGGGACAGGGGCATCGAGCAGTACTTC.

The chain has TRBV29-1 and TRBJ1-2, with 9 bases lining up with TRBD1. CDR1 is SQVTM and CDR2 is ANQGSEA in the germline V gene. The CDR3 has 14 residues. Trimming cost V 8 bases and J 3 bases; bases outside gene matches: 10. CDR3 bases: TGCAGCATCCTTCCGGGACAGGGATACTATGGCTACACCTTC. Translating it yields CSILPGQGYYGYTF.

J is TRBJ2-3 and V is TRBV6-6; no clear D. Trimming removed 2 bases from V and 6 bases from J, with 12 bases in between. Germline assignment: CDR1 MNHNY and CDR2 SVGAGI (reference sequence). CDR3 length: 14 amino acids. The CDR3 DNA is TGTGCCAGCAGTTACCAGCAGCCTCCGGATACGCAGTATTTT. Amino acid sequence: CASSYQQPPDTQYF.

The gene calls are TRBV6-5 and TRBJ2-4; TRBD1 might be the D (5 bases). V was cut by 7 bases and J by 5 bases, with 15 bases left in between. CDR1 and CDR2 (germline): MNHEY, SVGAGI. The CDR3 extends over 14 amino acids. The CDR3 is CASTPGAGENIQYF. The CDR3 nucleotides are TGTGCCAGCACCCCTGGGGCCGGCGAAAACATTCAGTACTTC.

This clone has more than one count but fewer than ten. The chain employs TRBV28 and TRBJ2-7; 7 bases fit TRBD2. The CDR3 has 15 amino acids. The junction had 6 bases not matched to a gene; V was cut back by 0 bases and J by 4 bases. Per germline, CDR1 MDHEN and CDR2 SYDVKM. This CDR3 is CASSLWWGTTYEQYF. The CDR3 nucleotides are TGTGCCAGCAGTTTATGGTGGGGGACTACGTACGAGCAGTACTTC.

This clone was seen only once. V and J are TRBV9 and TRBJ2-3; the match to TRBD2 covers 10 bases. Germline values: CDR1 SGDLS, CDR2 YYNGEE. CDR3 length: 15 amino acids. Trimming took 3 bases from V and 3 from J; bases not matched to a gene: 4. CDR3 loop: CASSAGTSETDTQYF. The CDR3 DNA follows: TGTGCCAGCAGCGCCGGGACTAGCGAGACAGATACGCAGTATTTT.

The gene calls are TRBV7-6 and TRBJ2-3, with D perhaps being TRBD1 or TRBD2 (5 bases each). Germline CDR1 and CDR2: SGHVS and FNYEAQ. V gave up 4 bases and J gave up 5 bases, with 13 bases separating them. This CDR3 has 14 residues. The CDR3 DNA follows: TGTGCCAGCAGCTCCTTGCCGGGGCAAGATACGCAGTATTTT. This translates into CASSSLPGQDTQYF. The variable domain in full, completed from reference TRBV7-6 and TRBJ2-3, reads GAGVSQSPRYKVTKRGQDVALRCDPISGHVSLYWYRQALGQGPEFLTYFNYEAQQDKSGLPNDRFSAERPEGSISTLTIQRTEQRDSAMYRCASSSLPGQDTQYFGPGTRLTVL.

The V call is TRBV6-5, the J call TRBJ1-5; TRBD1 is a possible D gene (6 bases). Per the germline V gene, CDR1 is MNHEY and CDR2 is SVGAGI. The V and J ends lost 8 bases and 0 bases respectively, with 8 bases between them. The CDR3 spans 13 residues. CDR3 coding DNA: TGTGCCAGCGGGACATTTAGCAATCAGCCCCAGCATTTT. Its protein product is CASGTFSNQPQHF.

This clone was detected a few times. The V call is TRBV7-9, the J call TRBJ1-5; D gene uncertain. Germline CDR1 and CDR2: SEHNR and FQNEAQ (reference sequence). The germline V and J ends were trimmed by 0 bases and 2 bases, with 8 bases remaining between them. CDR3 length: 15 residues. CDR3 DNA: TGTGCCAGCAGCTTAGCTCAGTATGGCAATCAGCCCCAGCATTTT. Translated: CASSLAQYGNQPQHF.

In its sample, this clone was seen once. V gene TRBV2 combines with J gene TRBJ2-7; TRBD2 agrees at 11 bases. V shed 3 bases, J shed 1 base, and the junction held 5 bases outside the gene matches. The CDR3 sequence is 16 residues long. CDR1 and CDR2 (germline): SNHLY, FYNNEI. CDR3 region: CASSEGTSGFSYEQYF. DNA of the CDR3: TGTGCCAGCAGTGAGGGGACTAGCGGATTTTCCTACGAGCAGTACTTC. Filled out from reference TRBV2 and TRBJ2-7, the complete variable domain reads EPEVTQTPSHQVTQMGQEVILRCVPISNHLYFYWYRQILGQKVEFLVSFYNNEISEKSEIFDDQFSVERPDGSNFTLKIRSTKLEDSAMYFCASSEGTSGFSYEQYFGPGTRLTVT.

V and J are TRBV27 and TRBJ2-7; TRBD2 agrees at 16 bases. This CDR3 has 16 residues. Trimming cost V 9 bases and J 6 bases; bases outside gene matches: 11. Germline V gene lookup returns CDR1 MNHEY and CDR2 SMNVEV (reference sequence). CDR3 nucleotides: TGTGCCAGTAGGGGACTAGCGGGAGGGCCTAATGGCGAGCAGTACTTC. This gives the protein CASRGLAGGPNGEQYF.

The chain has TRBV27 and TRBJ2-7, with 7 bases identical to TRBD1. The CDR3 length is 14 residues. The V and J ends lost 2 bases and 5 bases, in that order; junction bases with no gene match: 6. From germline, CDR1 is MNHEY and CDR2 SMNVEV (reference sequence). The CDR3 protein is CASSLGTVRNEQYF. In nucleotides, the CDR3 is TGTGCCAGCAGTTTAGGGACAGTACGAAACGAGCAGTACTTC.

This chain connects TRBV27 to TRBJ1-3; the D is unclear. The germline V and J ends were trimmed by 8 bases and 0 bases, with 2 bases remaining between them. This CDR3 has 11 residues. Germline V CDR1 and CDR2: MNHEY, SMNVEV (reference sequence). The CDR3 DNA follows: TGTGCCAGCTACTCTGGAAACACCATATATTTT. Translating it yields CASYSGNTIYF.

This clone was seen only a few times. The chain employs TRBV6-5 and TRBJ1-6, with TRBD1 matching over 7 bases. CDR1 and CDR2 (germline): MNHEY, SVGAGI. The CDR3 spans 14 residues. The V gene end was trimmed by 8 bases and the J gene end by 7 bases; junction bases not matched to a gene: 8. CDR3 DNA sequence: TGTGCCAGCTGTCCGGGACAGAGAAATTCACCCCTCCACTTT. Its protein product is CASCPGQRNSPLHF.

This clone was recorded once. The V and J genes are TRBV7-9 and TRBJ2-7, with a tentative D call TRBD1 (5 bases). This CDR3 contains 13 residues. Trimming stripped 3 bases from V and 5 bases from J, with 11 bases between. The germline V gene encodes CDR1 SEHNR and CDR2 FQNEAQ (reference sequence). In DNA form, the CDR3 reads TGTGCCAGCAGCTTTTTAGGGGCGGACGAGCAGTACTTC. It encodes CASSFLGADEQYF.

This chain joins TRBV11-2 and TRBJ1-2; tentatively, D is TRBD1 (5 bases). V was cut by 1 base and J by 6 bases, with 6 bases left in between. There are 12 residues in the CDR3. CDR1 and CDR2 (germline): SGHAT, FQNNGV. CDR3 in amino acids: CASSLGRDGYTF. In DNA, the CDR3 is TGTGCCAGCAGCTTAGGCAGGGATGGCTACACCTTC. The full variable domain, rest sourced from reference TRBV11-2 and TRBJ1-2, is EAGVAQSPRYKIIEKRQSVAFWCNPISGHATLYWYQQILGQGPKLLIQFQNNGVVDDSQLPKDRFSAERLKGVDSTLKIQPAKLEDSAVYLCASSLGRDGYTFGSGTRLTVV.

This clone appeared once. This chain links TRBV18 with TRBJ2-2; the D gene could be TRBD1 or TRBD2 (6 bases each). The V gene's germline CDR1 is KGHSH and CDR2 LQKENI. The CDR3 has 16 residues. V was pared by 2 bases and J by 5 bases, with 15 bases between. In DNA, the CDR3 is TGTGCCAGCTCACCAACCTGGGGGGCCGGGACCGGGGAGCTGTTTTTT. Translated: CASSPTWGAGTGELFF.